The 6 T cell receptor beta chains below all came from one sample that was sequenced in a study of OX40 agonist ivuxolimab in advanced cancers. The repertoire was sequenced with immunoSEQ multiplex PCR; TCRdb's copy has only in-frame clones and lacks some. Among more than 80,000 clones, about 90% were seen once, and the ten largest hold about 9%. The sample was CD4+ or CD8+ T cells sorted from blood, taken in a trial of the OX40 agonist ivuxolimab. These receptors were taken from an adult with an advanced solid tumor such as melanoma, head and neck, liver or kidney cancer.

The chain carries TRBV27 and TRBJ2-2; D is uncertain. The germline V gene encodes CDR1 MNHEY and CDR2 SMNVEV (reference sequence). The CDR3 contains 9 residues. V lost 7 bases and J 6 bases, leaving 0 bases between the germline ends. The CDR3 coding sequence is TGTGCCAGCACCGGGGAGCTGTTTTTT. Translated: CASTGELFF.

The chain carries TRBV2 and TRBJ1-3, with 9 bases lining up with TRBD1. Trimming at V came to 2 bases and at J to 8 bases, leaving 4 bases not matched to a gene. The CDR3 is 14 residues long. Looked up from germline, CDR1 is SNHLY and CDR2 is FYNNEI. CDR3 nucleotide sequence: TGTGCCAGCAGTGAACGGGACAGGGATGACACCATATATTTT. Translation gives CASSERDRDDTIYF.

The count of this clone is one. The chain uses TRBV11-3 and TRBJ2-3; D remains unclear. V was clipped by 2 bases and J by 4 bases, with 10 bases between them. Looked up from germline, CDR1 is SGHNT and CDR2 is YENEEA. The CDR3 loop spans 14 amino acids. The CDR3 DNA sequence: TGTGCCAGCAGCTTACAGGAAGGCTCAGATACGCAGTATTTT. It translates to CASSLQEGSDTQYF. The entire variable domain, with the rest obtained from reference TRBV11-3 and TRBJ2-3, is as follows: EAGVVQSPRYKIIEKKQPVAFWCNPISGHNTLYWYLQNLGQGPELLIRYENEEAVDDSQLPKDRFSAERLKGVDSTLKIQPAELGDSAVYLCASSLQEGSDTQYFGPGTRLTVL.

The J gene is TRBJ2-3, the V gene TRBV6-6, with TRBD1 matching over 9 bases. This CDR3 contains 15 residues. The germline V gene has CDR1 MNHNY and CDR2 SVGAGI (reference sequence). With 6 bases clipped from V and 3 bases from J, the junction kept 7 bases outside the gene matches. CDR3 DNA: TGTGCCAGCAGCCCCGACAGGGGGAGTACAGATACGCAGTATTTT. Protein sequence: CASSPDRGSTDTQYF.

The chain links TRBV28 to TRBJ2-2, with TRBD2 as a possible D gene (6 bases). Germline V gene lookup returns CDR1 MDHEN and CDR2 SYDVKM. CDR3 length equals 15 residues. V lost 4 bases and J lost 3, with 12 bases in between. The CDR3 nucleotides read TGTGCCAGCAGTTCGGAGGGAGGATACACCGGGGAGCTGTTTTTT. It is translated as CASSSEGGYTGELFF.

In DNA form, the CDR3 reads TGCAGCGTCGCAAGGGACGAGCAGTACTTC. Translation: CSVARDEQYF. The chain uses TRBV29-1 and TRBJ2-7; D gene uncertain. The CDR3 is 10 amino acids. Germline CDR1 is SQVTM and CDR2 is ANQGSEA. Deletions cut 6 bases from V and 5 bases from J, with 8 bases between.